Listed below are T cell receptor beta chains from one sample, sequenced in a study of shared clonotypes between healthy human individuals. Sequencing used immunoSEQ multiplex PCR; TCRdb keeps in-frame clones, though not all of them. The profile shows some 600,000 clones, around 96% of them singletons. The sequenced sample was naive CD8+ T cells sorted from blood. These receptor sequences come from a woman between 25 and 40 years old in good health. The conserved cysteine and the conserved F or W are not part of the CDR3 here. The D gene is left open where the match is weak. Clone size, where shown, is once, few, many, or a class for clones that have expanded.

v_gene	abundance	j_gene	d_gene	CDR3aa
TRBV19	.	TRBJ2-2	TRBD2	ASSTGLAGENTGELF
TRBV15	.	TRBJ1-2	TRBD1	ATSQTGLSGYT
TRBV19	.	TRBJ1-2	.	ASTGPGNYGYT
TRBV6-1	.	TRBJ2-7	.	ASSDEGGYEQY
TRBV4-2	.	TRBJ1-2	.	ASSQDYRSAAYGYT
TRBV6-5	.	TRBJ2-7	TRBD1	ASSLRDSSYEQY
TRBV5-8	.	TRBJ2-1	TRBD2	ASSFSSGAYNEQF
TRBV2	.	TRBJ2-7	.	VYRRDSYEQY
TRBV4-2	.	TRBJ2-2	.	ASSQEAVPNTGELF
TRBV25-1	.	TRBJ2-6	.	ASSEFGKSGANVLT
TRBV5-1	.	TRBJ1-4	.	ASSLDPGAGEKLF
TRBV27	.	TRBJ2-7	TRBD1	ASSLVGTGSYEQY
TRBV2	.	TRBJ2-5	.	ASRGPWRETQY
TRBV28	.	TRBJ1-2	.	ASSSPRRGYYGYT
TRBV15	.	TRBJ2-1	.	ATSRVELIYNEQF
TRBV7-2	once	TRBJ2-3	TRBD2	ASSSPLTSGRVSTDTQY
TRBV11-2	.	TRBJ2-7	.	ASSLDSPYEQY
TRBV5-1	.	TRBJ2-5	.	ASSPDLFGETQY
TRBV27	.	TRBJ1-3	TRBD1	ASTRQGPNSGNTIY
TRBV27	few	TRBJ1-5	.	ASSLLPDQPQH
TRBV13	.	TRBJ2-7	.	ASSLSSLGHEQY
TRBV7-9	.	TRBJ2-4	TRBD2	ASSLGLAGGPGNIQY
TRBV11-2	.	TRBJ1-4	.	ASSISGKLF
TRBV21-1	once	TRBJ2-5	.	ASRVRGQGLEETQY
TRBV5-6	.	TRBJ2-7	TRBD2	ASSLSGRVYEQY
TRBV5-4	.	TRBJ1-1	.	ASSLVSDYTEAF
TRBV10-2	.	TRBJ1-2	.	ASSESKAGAVYGYT
TRBV5-6	.	TRBJ2-1	TRBD2	ASSLSLAGGAHPYNEQF
TRBV6-5	.	TRBJ1-5	.	VAQPGPYQPQH
TRBV28	.	TRBJ1-4	.	ASSFRAVKATNEKLF
TRBV28	.	TRBJ1-5	TRBD1	ASSLLEGANQPQH
TRBV6-1	.	TRBJ2-2	.	ASSEARQVDLTGELF
TRBV13	.	TRBJ2-7	TRBD1	ASSPGLGDREKQY
TRBV6-1	.	TRBJ2-5	.	ASSGRTRQETQY
TRBV4-1	.	TRBJ2-1	.	ASSQAGRGNEQF
TRBV9	.	TRBJ2-2	TRBD2	ASSASGRASGELF
TRBV27	.	TRBJ1-1	TRBD1	ASSLSTGGPTEAF
TRBV5-8	.	TRBJ2-7	.	ASSLARLYEQY